This T cell receptor beta chain was recorded in a study of post-analysis software for immune sequencing data. TCR beta libraries were prepared from cDNA with unique molecular identifiers. TCRdb reprocessed the PCR reads with MiXCR, giving one entry per CDR3 protein. The sample holds 500,000 to 600,000 distinct CDR3 sequences, 44% seen once. Germline CDR1 is MNHEY and CDR2 is SMNVEV (reference sequence). V dropped 5 bases and J dropped 4 bases, with 6 bases sitting between them. The CDR3 spans 13 residues. Broader study findings: Among roughly 5 TRBV segments more frequent in patients than controls were TRBV5-6, TRBV5-1 and TRBV20-1. A significant reduction in normalized Chao1 diversity was observed in multiple sclerosis patients versus controls.

A note on this clonotype: The antigen remains undetermined.

This TCR derives from a girl aged 10-17 years with multiple sclerosis. The genes are TRBV27 and TRBJ1-6; D call uncertain. Input material: blood. The CDR3 protein is CASSRGYNSPLHF. The CDR3 region has the DNA TGTGCCAGCAGTCGAGGTTATAATTCACCCCTCCACTTT.